A selection of T cell receptor beta chains follows, all from one sample in a study of blood T cell repertoires in COVID-19. Sequencing was performed with immunoSEQ multiplex PCR; in TCRdb, only in-frame clones are kept and a portion is missing. The sample records 150,000 to 200,000 clones, over 60% being singletons. The source material was peripheral blood. The receptors originated from a woman aged 65 to 85 with acute or convalescent COVID-19. CDR3s include the opening cysteine and the closing phenylalanine or tryptophan. Fields, in order: clone size, V gene, D gene, J gene, CDR3 DNA, CDR3 protein. The D gene is left open where the match is weak. The listing skips clone size in some rows; elsewhere it reads once, few, many or a size class.

many	TRBV2	-	TRBJ2-7	TGTGCCAGCAGCGCCTGGGACACTCAAGGGGCCTACGAGCAGTACTTC	CASSAWDTQGAYEQYF
few	TRBV6-5	TRBD1	TRBJ1-6	TGTGCCAGCAGTCGGACCGGGACAGGAAATTCACCCCTCCACTTT	CASSRTGTGNSPLHF
-	TRBV7-2	-	TRBJ2-7	TGTGCCAGCAGCCCGGACGGGAGATACGAGCAGTACTTC	CASSPDGRYEQYF
-	TRBV11-2	-	TRBJ2-5	TGTGCCAGCAGCCAGTCCCGGGGGACCCAGTACTTC	CASSQSRGTQYF
-	TRBV9	-	TRBJ2-1	TGTGCCAGCAGCACGTGGGCGGGACAGAACAACAATGAGCAGTTCTTC	CASSTWAGQNNNEQFF
-	TRBV2	TRBD2	TRBJ2-3	TGTGCCAGCAGCCTTCGGGCTAGCGGGGGCACAGATACGCAGTATTTT	CASSLRASGGTDTQYF
many	TRBV5-4	TRBD2	TRBJ2-7	TGTGCCAGCAGCTTGGGGGGCACTAGCGGGAGCTCCTACGAGCAGTACTTC	CASSLGGTSGSSYEQYF
few	TRBV27	-	TRBJ2-7	TGTGCCAGCAGTTATGTGGGCATAGGGGCCTACGAGCAGTACTTC	CASSYVGIGAYEQYF
few	TRBV5-1	-	TRBJ2-5	TGCGCCAGCAGCTCGGGCTGGGGGCAGGAAGAGACCCAGTACTTC	CASSSGWGQEETQYF
-	TRBV24-1	-	TRBJ2-1	TGTGCCACCAGTGATGAGTACAATGAGCAGTTCTTC	CATSDEYNEQFF
-	TRBV29-1	-	TRBJ2-3	TGCAGCGGTACGGCAGGATATGCAGATACGCAGTATTTT	CSGTAGYADTQYF
-	TRBV7-2	TRBD1	TRBJ2-4	TGTGCCAGCAGCTCTCCCACAGGGGGCATTCAGTACTTC	CASSSPTGGIQYF
-	TRBV24-1	-	TRBJ1-5	TGTGCCACCAGTGGGGGCGACATTAGCAATCAGCCCCAGCATTTT	CATSGGDISNQPQHF
-	TRBV7-9	-	TRBJ1-2	TGTGCCAGCAGCTTCGAGGGTATCTATGGCTACACCTTC	CASSFEGIYGYTF
-	TRBV29-1	-	TRBJ2-5	TGCAGCGTTGAAGATCTAAGGGGAGAGACCCAGTACTTC	CSVEDLRGETQYF
-	TRBV9	TRBD1	TRBJ2-2	TGTGCCAGCAGCCCCCGGGACAGGGGCTTGGACACCGGGGAGCTGTTTTTT	CASSPRDRGLDTGELFF